These T cell receptor beta chains were read from a single sample in a study of T cells expressing NK-cell markers. TCRdb re-called the 5' RACE reads; every CDR3 protein appears as one record, without DNA. The table lists a few hundred thousand distinct CDR3 sequences, with roughly 1.4% in the top ten. The sample taken for sequencing was blood T cells: a sorted CD56 or NKG2C T cell subset, CD4+ or CD8+ T cells, or bulk PBMC T cells (not recorded which). The receptors derive from a woman in her fifties or sixties in good health. CDR3s include the opening cysteine and the closing phenylalanine or tryptophan.

J gene,V gene,CDR3 protein
TRBJ2-1,TRBV7-9,CASTPPRIAGDSKPHNEQFF
TRBJ2-3,TRBV19,CASSIRTSGITDTQYF
TRBJ2-1,TRBV29-1,CSVERDRGYNEQFF
TRBJ1-4,TRBV6-5,CASSYLSGTGRAKLFF
TRBJ2-5,TRBV9,CASSQAGLSTKETQYF
TRBJ2-1,TRBV15,CATSRISGRANEQFF
TRBJ2-3,TRBV7-8,CASSSTYRTRTDTQYF
TRBJ1-1,TRBV5-1,CASSLGGSVTEAFF
TRBJ2-2,TRBV9,CASSVRAGNTGELFF
TRBJ2-7,TRBV20-1,CSASRGLARSSYEQYF
TRBJ2-3,TRBV5-1,CASSSGTGGGDTQYF
TRBJ2-7,TRBV5-1,CASKAETGDTSGRTF
TRBJ1-5,TRBV6-2/TRBV6-3,CASSYSGPQHF
TRBJ2-5,TRBV20-1,CSKHGTLGYQETQYF
TRBJ2-7,TRBV11-3,CASSLTGGEQYF
TRBJ2-1,TRBV6-1,CASSALAGSSYNEQFF
TRBJ1-5,TRBV6-1,CASRAGGNQPQHF
TRBJ2-3,TRBV14,CASSQGITDTQYF
TRBJ2-5,TRBV13,CASSLGRSGRTQETQYF
TRBJ2-1,TRBV5-1,CASSILIGAGEGNEQFF
TRBJ1-4,TRBV5-1,CASSLSGTAGNEKLFF
TRBJ2-4,TRBV5-1,CASTETSGRAGIQYF
TRBJ2-1,TRBV20-1,CSAREERGLAGALHYNEQFF
TRBJ1-1,TRBV5-6,CASSPAETGDIGAFF
TRBJ2-7,TRBV28,CASKGGRGGYEQYF
TRBJ2-1,TRBV3-1,CASSGGRSSYNEQFF
TRBJ1-3,TRBV12-3/TRBV12-4,CASLRGVRSSGNTIYF
TRBJ1-1,TRBV10-3,CAISELGSGSVNTEAFF
TRBJ1-1,TRBV13,CASSLGEGARGAFF
TRBJ2-1,TRBV5-5,CASSSGLAGTYNEQFF
TRBJ2-7,TRBV7-9,CASSLEAALEQYF
TRBJ2-4,TRBV7-9,CASQAAGNIQYF